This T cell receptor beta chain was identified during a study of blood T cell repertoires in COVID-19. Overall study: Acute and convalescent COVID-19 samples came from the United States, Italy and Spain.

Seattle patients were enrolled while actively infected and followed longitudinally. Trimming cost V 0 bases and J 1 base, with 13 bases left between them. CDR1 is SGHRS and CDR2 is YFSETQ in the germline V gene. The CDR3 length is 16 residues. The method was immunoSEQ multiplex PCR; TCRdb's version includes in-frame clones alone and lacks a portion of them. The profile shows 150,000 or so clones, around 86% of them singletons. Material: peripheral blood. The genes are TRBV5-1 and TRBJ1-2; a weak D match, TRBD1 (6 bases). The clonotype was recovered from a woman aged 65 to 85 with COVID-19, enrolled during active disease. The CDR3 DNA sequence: TGCGCCAGCAGCTTGGGGGCAGGGGATTTTAACTATGGCTACACCTTC. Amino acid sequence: CASSLGAGDFNYGYTF.